These T cell receptor beta chains were read from a single sample in a study of brain T cells in children with intractable seizures. Data came from immunoSEQ multiplex PCR; TCRdb stores just in-frame clones and leaves some out. Found here are roughly 80,000 clones, more than 75% of them singletons; the top ten hold less than 30%. The sequences come from peripheral blood, collected at surgery. These TCRs come from a girl aged 2-10 years with Rasmussen encephalitis and intractable seizures. Both conserved end residues are part of each CDR3. Fields, in order: clone size, V gene, J gene, D gene, CDR3 DNA, CDR3 protein. The D gene is left open where the match is weak. Clone size is given for some rows only: seen once, a few or many times, or a class if the clone is expanded.

abundance: once
v_gene: TRBV27
j_gene: TRBJ2-7
d_gene: TRBD2
CDR3nt: TGTGCCAGCAGTATGGGACTAGCGGGGGTTGACGAGCAGTACTTC
CDR3aa: CASSMGLAGVDEQYF

abundance: few
v_gene: TRBV5-5
j_gene: TRBJ1-2
d_gene: -
CDR3nt: TGTGCCAGCAACCCCGGGAGTAACTATGGCTACACCTTC
CDR3aa: CASNPGSNYGYTF

abundance: -
v_gene: TRBV25-1
j_gene: TRBJ2-1
d_gene: TRBD2
CDR3nt: TGTGCCAGCAGTGAATATAGGGCTGTGACTAGCGGGGAGCGGGAGCAGTTCTTC
CDR3aa: CASSEYRAVTSGEREQFF

abundance: once
v_gene: TRBV14
j_gene: TRBJ1-2
d_gene: TRBD1
CDR3nt: TGTGCCAGCAGCCCGGGACAGGGAATCGACTATGGCTACACCTTC
CDR3aa: CASSPGQGIDYGYTF

abundance: many
v_gene: TRBV4-1
j_gene: TRBJ1-5
d_gene: -
CDR3nt: TGCGCCAGCAGCCAAGATTTTCCAAGAGATCAGCCCCAGCATTTT
CDR3aa: CASSQDFPRDQPQHF

abundance: -
v_gene: TRBV15
j_gene: TRBJ1-6
d_gene: -
CDR3nt: TGTGCCACCAGCAGAGATCGTCTCTATAATTCACCCCTCCACTTT
CDR3aa: CATSRDRLYNSPLHF

abundance: once
v_gene: TRBV19
j_gene: TRBJ2-5
d_gene: -
CDR3nt: TGTGCCAGTAGTCAAGGGGACGGAGGGCCCGAGACCCAGTACTTC
CDR3aa: CASSQGDGGPETQYF

abundance: -
v_gene: TRBV28
j_gene: TRBJ1-2
d_gene: -
CDR3nt: TGTGCCAGCAGTCCCCTACACTGGGGCTACACCTTC
CDR3aa: CASSPLHWGYTF

abundance: -
v_gene: TRBV4-1
j_gene: TRBJ1-2
d_gene: -
CDR3nt: TGCGCCAGCAGCCCTGTTCAGGGGAAGGTCTATGGCTACACCTTC
CDR3aa: CASSPVQGKVYGYTF

abundance: -
v_gene: TRBV15
j_gene: TRBJ2-7
d_gene: -
CDR3nt: TGTGCCACCAGCAGCGATAAAATTGGACCTCAGGCTCAGCAGTACTTC
CDR3aa: CATSSDKIGPQAQQYF

abundance: -
v_gene: TRBV20-1
j_gene: TRBJ1-1
d_gene: -
CDR3nt: TGCAGTGCTAGTCTCAGGCAGATAGCCTTGAACACTGAAGCTTTCTTT
CDR3aa: CSASLRQIALNTEAFF

abundance: -
v_gene: TRBV4-1
j_gene: TRBJ2-7
d_gene: TRBD1
CDR3nt: TGCGCCAGCAGCCAAGTTTCACAGGGGGCATCCTACGAGCAGTACTTC
CDR3aa: CASSQVSQGASYEQYF

abundance: -
v_gene: TRBV5-1
j_gene: TRBJ1-6
d_gene: TRBD1
CDR3nt: TGCGCCAGCAGCCCTGGGACAGGGATAGGTTCACCCCTCCACTTT
CDR3aa: CASSPGTGIGSPLHF

abundance: once
v_gene: TRBV12-3/TRBV12-4
j_gene: TRBJ2-3
d_gene: -
CDR3nt: TGTGCCAGCAGTTTAGTGCAGGGTATGCAGTATTTT
CDR3aa: CASSLVQGMQYF

abundance: -
v_gene: TRBV10-1
j_gene: TRBJ2-2
d_gene: TRBD2
CDR3nt: TGCGCCAGCAGGCCGGGACTAGGCCCCGGGGAGCTGTTTTTT
CDR3aa: CASRPGLGPGELFF

abundance: -
v_gene: TRBV11-2
j_gene: TRBJ1-2
d_gene: TRBD1
CDR3nt: TGTGCCAGCAGCCGGAGGGGACAGGGGGGAATCTACTATGGCTACACCTTC
CDR3aa: CASSRRGQGGIYYGYTF

abundance: -
v_gene: TRBV12-3/TRBV12-4
j_gene: TRBJ2-3
d_gene: -
CDR3nt: TGTGCCAGCAGTTTACGGGGGCTCGATACGCAGTATTTT
CDR3aa: CASSLRGLDTQYF

abundance: -
v_gene: TRBV2
j_gene: TRBJ1-2
d_gene: -
CDR3nt: TGTGCCAGCAGTAACAGCGGGGGCTATGGCTACACCTTC
CDR3aa: CASSNSGGYGYTF

abundance: -
v_gene: TRBV6-5
j_gene: TRBJ1-2
d_gene: TRBD1
CDR3nt: TGTGCCAGCACCCTCTCCGACAGGGTCGGAGGCTACACCTTC
CDR3aa: CASTLSDRVGGYTF

abundance: -
v_gene: TRBV28
j_gene: TRBJ2-7
d_gene: -
CDR3nt: TGTGCCAGCACCCCTCTAGCAACTGTCGAGCAGTACTTC
CDR3aa: CASTPLATVEQYF

abundance: -
v_gene: TRBV6-2/TRBV6-3
j_gene: TRBJ2-1
d_gene: TRBD2
CDR3nt: TGTGCCAGCAGTTACTTACGGGAGGGCCGAAATGAGCAGTTCTTC
CDR3aa: CASSYLREGRNEQFF

abundance: once
v_gene: TRBV18
j_gene: TRBJ2-2
d_gene: -
CDR3nt: TGTGCCAGCTCACCACCTACTTCTCGCGGGAACACCGGGGAGCTGTTTTTT
CDR3aa: CASSPPTSRGNTGELFF

abundance: -
v_gene: TRBV27
j_gene: TRBJ2-1
d_gene: -
CDR3nt: TGTGCCAGCAGTTTATCTCCGTACAATGAGCAGTTCTTC
CDR3aa: CASSLSPYNEQFF

abundance: -
v_gene: TRBV3-1/TRBV3-2
j_gene: TRBJ2-2
d_gene: -
CDR3nt: TGTGCCAGCAGCAGCCGTAGTAACACCGGGGAGCTGTTTTTT
CDR3aa: CASSSRSNTGELFF

abundance: -
v_gene: TRBV24-1
j_gene: TRBJ2-5
d_gene: TRBD2
CDR3nt: TGTGCCACCAGTGATTTGGGGGAGGGCTCCTACGGGGAGACCCAGTACTTC
CDR3aa: CATSDLGEGSYGETQYF

abundance: -
v_gene: TRBV4-1
j_gene: TRBJ1-6
d_gene: TRBD1
CDR3nt: TGCGCCAGCAGCCCGTGGGACAGGGTCGGCTATAATTCACCCCTCCACTTT
CDR3aa: CASSPWDRVGYNSPLHF

abundance: -
v_gene: TRBV6-1
j_gene: TRBJ1-5
d_gene: -
CDR3nt: TGTGCCAGCAGTGAGACAAGCAATCAGCCCCAGCATTTT
CDR3aa: CASSETSNQPQHF

abundance: -
v_gene: TRBV6-6
j_gene: TRBJ1-2
d_gene: -
CDR3nt: TGTGCCAGCAGTGACGGGGGGTATGGCTACACCTTC
CDR3aa: CASSDGGYGYTF

abundance: -
v_gene: TRBV27
j_gene: TRBJ2-3
d_gene: -
CDR3nt: TGTGCCAGCAGTTTTTTTGAAGAAGATACGCAGTATTTT
CDR3aa: CASSFFEEDTQYF

abundance: few
v_gene: TRBV7-9
j_gene: TRBJ1-5
d_gene: -
CDR3nt: TGTGCCAGCAGCTTAGCGGGTTCGGCGAATCAGCCCCAGCATTTT
CDR3aa: CASSLAGSANQPQHF

abundance: -
v_gene: TRBV13
j_gene: TRBJ1-2
d_gene: TRBD1
CDR3nt: TGTGCCAGCAGCCGACAGGGAGCGGGCTATGGCTACACCTTC
CDR3aa: CASSRQGAGYGYTF

abundance: -
v_gene: TRBV19
j_gene: TRBJ2-5
d_gene: TRBD2
CDR3nt: TGTGCCAGTGGATGGACTAGCGGTATAGAGACCCAGTACTTC
CDR3aa: CASGWTSGIETQYF

abundance: -
v_gene: TRBV6-5
j_gene: TRBJ1-1
d_gene: TRBD1
CDR3nt: TGTGCCAGCAGGCAGGGACAGAAGAACACTGAAGCTTTCTTT
CDR3aa: CASRQGQKNTEAFF

abundance: -
v_gene: TRBV14
j_gene: TRBJ1-2
d_gene: -
CDR3nt: TGTGCCAGCAGCCAAGGGAGCGGCTACACCTTC
CDR3aa: CASSQGSGYTF

abundance: -
v_gene: TRBV27
j_gene: TRBJ1-1
d_gene: -
CDR3nt: TGTGCCAGCAGTTTATCCGCGAACACTGAAGCTTTCTTT
CDR3aa: CASSLSANTEAFF